The rows below give T cell receptor beta chains drawn from one sample of a study of T cells after yellow fever vaccination. TCRdb re-derived calls from the 5' RACE reads in MiXCR, one entry per CDR3 protein. In the table there are under 300,000 distinct CDR3 sequences, 6.5% to 8.5% of which are singletons. The source material was CD4+ T cells sorted from PBMCs, sampled 15 days after the yellow fever booster vaccination. Receptors originate from a man aged 25 to 40 who received the YFV17D yellow fever vaccine. Each CDR3 is given with its conserved first and last residue. A D gene is named only where the DNA matches it firmly. The listing skips clone size in some rows; elsewhere it reads once, few, many or a size class.

v_gene	abundance	j_gene	d_gene	CDR3nt	CDR3aa
TRBV6-4	many	TRBJ2-1	TRBD2	TGTGCCAGCCGCCTCGACTGGGGGCGGGAGGGGAGCTCCTACAATGAGCAGTTCTTC	CASRLDWGREGSSYNEQFF
TRBV9	.	TRBJ1-5	.	TGTGCCAGCAGCGTAGAGGGGCTCGGCAATCAGCCCCAGCATTTT	CASSVEGLGNQPQHF
TRBV12-3/TRBV12-4	few	TRBJ2-7	TRBD1	TGTGCCACTCAATTGACAGGGCCGGGGCGCGAGCAGTACTTC	CATQLTGPGREQYF
TRBV6-5	.	TRBJ2-2	.	TGTGCCAGCAGTTACGGGCTCAATAGGGGGGAGCTGTTTTTT	CASSYGLNRGELFF
TRBV20-1	many	TRBJ2-1	.	TGCAAGATGGACTCGAGCTCCTACAATGAGCAGTTCTTC	CKMDSSSYNEQFF
TRBV10-3	many	TRBJ2-4	TRBD2	TGTGCCATCAGTGCCGGGACTAGCGGGAGAGACGGGGAAAACATTCAGTACTTC	CAISAGTSGRDGENIQYF
TRBV7-2	many	TRBJ2-7	.	TGTGCCAGCGGCCAATACGAGCAGTACTTC	CASGQYEQYF
TRBV5-1	few	TRBJ2-3	TRBD2	TGCGCCACCAAAGCGGGGCAGGGCACAGATACGCAGTATTTT	CATKAGQGTDTQYF
TRBV6-1	few	TRBJ2-7	TRBD2	TGTGCCAGCAACCCCCTCTCCAGCGGGAGAGCCTACGAGCAGTACTTC	CASNPLSSGRAYEQYF
TRBV12-3/TRBV12-4	many	TRBJ2-1	TRBD1	TGTGCCAGCAAAACCTTGACAGGGTTCTCCTACAATGAGCAGTTCTTC	CASKTLTGFSYNEQFF
TRBV20-1	few	TRBJ2-2	.	TGCAGTGCTAGAGACAGAGTTCCCGGGGAGCTGTTTTTT	CSARDRVPGELFF
TRBV12-3/TRBV12-4	many	TRBJ2-1	.	TGTGCCAGCAGTTTAGGTAGTGGGTTTTACAATGAGCAGTTCTTC	CASSLGSGFYNEQFF
TRBV10-3	few	TRBJ2-5	TRBD2	TGTGCCATCAGTGAGTTTGGCGGGAGGTTGGGCCAACAAGAGACCCAGTACTTC	CAISEFGGRLGQQETQYF
TRBV6-5	few	TRBJ2-5	.	TGTGCCAGCAGTTACTCGGCTAGCGCGGGTCGGGAGACCCAGTACTTC	CASSYSASAGRETQYF
TRBV7-9	.	TRBJ1-4	.	TGTGCCAGCAGACAGGAAGGTGAAAAACTGTTTTTT	CASRQEGEKLFF
TRBV7-9	many	TRBJ2-7	TRBD1	TGTGCCAGCAGCCGACAGGGGGCTGTGGGCGAGCAGTACTTC	CASSRQGAVGEQYF
TRBV7-9	.	TRBJ2-7	TRBD2	TGTGCCAGCAGCTTAGGTAGCGGGGAGCAGTACTTC	CASSLGSGEQYF
TRBV24-1	few	TRBJ2-3	TRBD2	TGTGCCACCAGTGATCGCAGCGGGGCGGGGGCAGATACGCAGTATTTT	CATSDRSGAGADTQYF
TRBV7-6	few	TRBJ2-2	.	TGTGCCAGCAGCTTAGCGCTACCCGGGGGTGCCGGGGAGCTGTTTTTT	CASSLALPGGAGELFF
TRBV3-1	.	TRBJ2-1	.	TGTGCCAGCAGCCAAGCCCCCTCGGAGCAGTTCTTC	CASSQAPSEQFF